These 26 T cell receptor beta chains came from one sample sequenced in a study of PD-L1 blockade in urothelial cancer. Method: immunoSEQ multiplex PCR; TCRdb's copy keeps in-frame clones and lacks some. The repertoire holds 35,000 to 45,000 clones, around 80% seen once, with roughly a sixth in the top ten. The sequences come from PBMCs, collected around atezolizumab (anti-PD-L1) treatment. Receptors originate from a man aged 55 to 70 with urothelial cancer.

The chain recombines TRBV27 with TRBJ1-4; 8 nucleotides agree with TRBD1. This CDR3 is 17 amino acids long. V lost 6 bases to trimming and J lost 3 bases; unmatched junction nucleotides: 12. Germline V CDR1 and CDR2: MNHEY, SMNVEV (reference sequence). CDR3 in DNA: TGTGCCAGCAGGCGTTACTTACCGGGACAGGCTAATGAAAAACTGTTTTTT. Translated, it gives CASRRYLPGQANEKLFF.

V gene TRBV11-2 combines with J gene TRBJ2-2, with D perhaps matching TRBD2 (5 bases). The CDR3 is 15 residues long. Germline loops: CDR1 SGHAT, CDR2 FQNNGV. V was cut by 1 base and J by 3 bases, with 9 bases left in between. The CDR3 reads CASSLGALDTGELFF. DNA of the CDR3: TGTGCCAGCAGCTTAGGGGCACTAGACACCGGGGAGCTGTTTTTT.

The chain couples TRBV27 to TRBJ2-1, with TRBD1 identical over 8 bases. Germline-derived CDR1 and CDR2 are MNHEY and SMNVEV (reference sequence). V dropped 10 bases and J dropped 2; count of bases not matched to a gene: 4. The CDR3 runs to 13 residues. The CDR3 here is CATRGHTYNEQFF. The DNA for the CDR3 is TGTGCCACCAGGGGGCATACCTACAATGAGCAGTTCTTC.

The CDR3 bases are TGTGCCATCAGATCCCAGGGGGACCGAAATGGCTACACCTTC. Protein: CAIRSQGDRNGYTF. The chain recombines TRBV10-3 with TRBJ1-2; TRBD1 aligns across 7 bases. After removal of 6 bases from V and 6 bases from J, the junction contained 10 bases not matched to a gene. CDR1 ENHRY and CDR2 SYGVKD come from the germline V gene. The CDR3 is 14 amino acids.

CDR3 bases: TGTGCCAGCAGTTTGAGGGGACTAGTCCACAATGAGCAGTTCTTC. Protein: CASSLRGLVHNEQFF. V is TRBV28 and J is TRBJ2-1, with 8 bases aligning to TRBD2. V was pared by 3 bases and J by 5 bases, with 6 bases of the junction left unmatched. The CDR3 totals 15 residues. Per the germline V gene, CDR1 is MDHEN and CDR2 is SYDVKM.

This chain connects TRBV18 to TRBJ2-3, with 12 bases lining up with TRBD1. This CDR3 is 15 amino acids long. Trimming cost V 1 base and J 7 bases; bases outside gene matches: 3. In germline, CDR1 is KGHSH, CDR2 LQKENI. The CDR3 loop is CASSPLGQGANTQYF. CDR3 coding DNA: TGTGCCAGCTCACCACTGGGACAGGGGGCAAATACGCAGTATTTT.

For this clone: The junction shows a germline mismatch at one end, possibly a read error. The V and J genes are TRBV5-8 and TRBJ2-3, with 9 positions matching TRBD1. This CDR3 region has 14 residues. CDR1 is SGHTS and CDR2 is YDEGEE in the germline V gene. DNA of the CDR3: TGTGCCAGCACCTTGGACAGGGGAACAGATACGCAGTATTTT. The encoded protein is CASTLDRGTDTQYF.

The V gene is TRBV10-3, the J gene TRBJ1-2, with TRBD1 matching over 9 bases. This CDR3 contains 16 residues. The junction had 10 bases not matched to a gene; V was cut back by 0 bases and J by 8 bases. CDR1 is ENHRY, CDR2 SYGVKD, per germline. The CDR3: CAISESDAGTGRGYTF. The CDR3 bases are TGTGCCATCAGTGAGTCAGACGCCGGGACAGGGAGGGGCTACACCTTC.

The chain is built from TRBV5-4 and TRBJ2-5; D perhaps matches TRBD1 (5 bases). The V gene's germline CDR1 is SGHNT and CDR2 YYREEE (reference sequence). The CDR3 loop spans 13 amino acids. V was cut by 5 bases and J by 2 bases, with 10 bases left in between. CDR3 sequence: CASSQDTQETQYF. CDR3 nucleotides: TGTGCCAGCAGTCAGGACACTCAAGAGACCCAGTACTTC.

The count of this clone is one. The chain has TRBV6-1 and TRBJ1-1; 8 nucleotides align to TRBD1. This CDR3 region has 16 residues. Unmatched junction bases numbered 9, after V lost 4 bases and J lost 2 bases. CDR1 is MNHNS and CDR2 is SASEGT in the germline V gene. CDR3 bases: TGTGCCAGCAGTGCCGCCGGTGACAGGGGCAACACTGAAGCTTTCTTT. The encoded protein is CASSAAGDRGNTEAFF.

This sequence joins TRBV5-6 and TRBJ2-5, with a weak D call TRBD1 (6 bases). CDR3 length: 17 residues. The germline CDR1 and CDR2 sequences are SGHDT and YYEEEE. The ends were cut back, 0 bases at V and 5 bases at J, with 20 bases in the middle. The chain's CDR3 is CASSLGGRQDVGETQYF. The CDR3 DNA follows: TGTGCCAGCAGCTTGGGCGGCAGACAGGATGTGGGGGAGACCCAGTACTTC.

CDR3 protein: CASSIGRGQETQYF. DNA for the CDR3: TGTGCCAGTAGTATAGGCAGGGGGCAAGAGACCCAGTACTTC. The rearrangement links TRBV19 to TRBJ2-5; TRBD1 matches at 7 bases. Germline V CDR1 and CDR2: LNHDA, SQIVND (reference sequence). The CDR3 totals 14 residues. J was trimmed by 2 bases and V by 1 base; bases with no gene match: 1. Full variable domain (outside the CDR3, taken from reference TRBV19 and TRBJ2-5): DGGITQSPKYLFRKEGQNVTLSCEQNLNHDAMYWYRQDPGQGLRLIYYSQIVNDFQKGDIAEGYSVSREKKESFPLTVTSAQKNPTAFYLCASSIGRGQETQYFGPGTRLLVL.

The rearrangement links TRBV15 to TRBJ2-3; possibly TRBD2 for D (5 bases). The CDR3 consists of 16 residues. Per germline, CDR1 LNHNV and CDR2 YYDKDF (reference sequence). Trimming cost V 2 bases and J 4 bases, with 16 bases left between them. CDR3 nucleotide sequence: TGTGCCACCAGCAGACACCGGGGTTCGGTCTCAGATACGCAGTATTTT. Protein product: CATSRHRGSVSDTQYF.

The chain has TRBV2 and TRBJ2-4; D call uncertain. Germline V CDR1 and CDR2: SNHLY, FYNNEI. V lost 4 bases, J lost 0 bases, and 4 bases lay in between. The CDR3 consists of 13 residues. The CDR3 nucleotides are TGTGCCAGCAGTGGAGAAGCCAAAAACATTCAGTACTTC. This sequence encodes CASSGEAKNIQYF.

This clone was seen a handful of times. The V and J genes are TRBV11-2 and TRBJ1-1; 10 bases match TRBD1. The CDR3 is made up of 16 amino acids. With V trimmed by 4 bases and J by 5 bases, 10 bases remained unmatched. CDR1 is SGHAT and CDR2 is FQNNGV in the germline V gene. The CDR3 sequence is CASSSRGGQGRTEAFF. CDR3 nucleotides: TGTGCCAGCAGCTCTAGGGGGGGACAGGGGAGGACTGAAGCTTTCTTT.

CDR3 bases: TGTGCCAGTAGTATACGTCCGGGGGGGGATAGCAATCAGCCCCAGCATTTT. It is translated as CASSIRPGGDSNQPQHF. The gene calls are TRBV19 and TRBJ1-5, with D possibly TRBD1 on 5 matching bases. V lost 2 bases and J 0 bases, leaving 14 bases between the germline ends. The CDR3 contains 17 residues. Germline loops: CDR1 LNHDA, CDR2 SQIVND (reference sequence).

This chain connects TRBV5-1 to TRBJ1-1; the D gene is possibly TRBD1 (6 bases). The V end was cut by 1 base, the J end by 7 bases, with 14 bases between. Germline V gives CDR1 SGHRS, CDR2 YFSETQ. This CDR3 has 14 residues. The CDR3 nucleotides read TGCGCCAGCAGCTTGATACAGACAGGTGGTGAAGCTTTCTTT. Its protein product is CASSLIQTGGEAFF.

In its sample, this clone was seen once. The DNA of the CDR3 is TGTGCCAGCAGCTTATCAGCGGGGGGGCTCGACAATGAGCAGTTCTTC. Protein product: CASSLSAGGLDNEQFF. This chain joins TRBV7-2 and TRBJ2-1; 10 nucleotides match TRBD2. V shed 2 bases, J shed 5 bases, and the junction held 6 bases outside the gene matches. The CDR3 length is 16 residues. Germline V gene lookup returns CDR1 SGHTA and CDR2 FQGNSA.

The gene calls are TRBV7-2 and TRBJ1-5; 12 bases are a match to TRBD1. V was clipped by 1 base and J by 6 bases; unmatched bases: 4. From germline, CDR1 is SGHTA and CDR2 FQGNSA. The CDR3 loop spans 16 amino acids. The CDR3 coding sequence is TGTGCCAGCAGCTTAGGGGACAGGGGGCGGAGTCAGCCCCAGCATTTT. Protein: CASSLGDRGRSQPQHF. Variable domain in full (rest from reference TRBV7-2 and TRBJ1-5): GAGVSQSPSNKVTEKGKDVELRCDPISGHTALYWYRQSLGQGLEFLIYFQGNSAPDKSGLPSDRFSAERTGGSVSTLTIQRTQQEDSAVYLCASSLGDRGRSQPQHFGDGTRLSIL.

The genes are TRBV5-5 and TRBJ2-1, with 10 bases that match TRBD2. The V segment lost 3 bases and the J segment 1 base; nucleotides outside the gene matches: 4. Germline V gene lookup returns CDR1 SGHKS and CDR2 YYEKEE (reference sequence). This CDR3 has 16 amino acids. For the CDR3, the DNA is TGTGCCAGCAGCTCCCAGCGGGAGGGATCCTACAATGAGCAGTTCTTC. This gives the protein CASSSQREGSYNEQFF.

This clone is a singleton in its sample. This rearrangement joins TRBV28 to TRBJ2-1; TRBD2 aligns across 11 bases. Germline-derived CDR1 and CDR2 are MDHEN and SYDVKM. The CDR3 has 15 residues. Germline trimming cut 2 bases from V and 3 bases from J; bases unmatched to any gene: 0. The CDR3 loop reads CASSLTSGGYNEQFF. The CDR3 DNA reads TGTGCCAGCAGTTTAACTAGCGGGGGCTACAATGAGCAGTTCTTC.

The V gene is TRBV10-3, the J gene TRBJ2-5, with 10 bases lining up with TRBD2. Germline loops: CDR1 ENHRY, CDR2 SYGVKD. The CDR3 contains 15 residues. The V and J ends lost 6 bases and 3 bases, in that order; junction bases with no gene match: 7. CDR3 sequence: CAIRHTLAGEETQYF. The CDR3 coding sequence is TGTGCCATCAGACACACTCTAGCGGGAGAAGAGACCCAGTACTTC.

The V gene is TRBV5-1, the J gene TRBJ2-7; tentatively, D is TRBD2 (5 bases). This CDR3 is 14 amino acids long. Deletions cut 4 bases from V and 6 bases from J, with 17 bases between. The V gene's germline CDR1 is SGHRS and CDR2 YFSETQ. CDR3 sequence: CASSHPMDSPEQYF. Written as DNA, the CDR3 is TGCGCCAGCAGCCACCCCATGGACTCCCCCGAGCAGTACTTC.

The chain joins TRBV4-1 to TRBJ1-2; tentatively, D is TRBD1 (6 bases). This CDR3 contains 13 residues. Between the trimmed V and J ends, which lost 1 base and 5 bases, there was a span of 8 bases. Germline-derived CDR1 and CDR2 are MGHRA and YSYEKL. Here the CDR3 reads CASSQGTAYGYTF. DNA for the CDR3: TGCGCCAGCAGCCAAGGGACAGCTTATGGCTACACCTTC.

The chain joins TRBV5-5 to TRBJ2-5; D unresolved. CDR3 length: 12 residues. Germline CDR1 and CDR2: SGHKS and YYEKEE (reference sequence). Trimming left V 0 bases short and J 3 bases short, with 3 bases between. CDR3 sequence (DNA): TGTGCCAGCAGCTTGGGCGAAGAGACCCAGTACTTC. It specifies CASSLGEETQYF.

This sequence joins TRBV9 and TRBJ2-1; D not resolved. The CDR3 is 14 residues long. The germline CDR1 and CDR2 sequences are SGDLS and YYNGEE. V lost 1 base and J 6 bases, leaving 11 bases between the germline ends. This CDR3 reads CASSVMQASNEQFF. The CDR3 nucleotides are TGTGCCAGCAGCGTAATGCAGGCATCCAATGAGCAGTTCTTC.